A selection of T cell receptor beta chains follows, all from one sample in a study of blood T cell repertoires in COVID-19. The data were produced by immunoSEQ multiplex PCR, yet TCRdb's version contains in-frame clones alone and is incomplete. The repertoire holds 390,000 or so clones, with about 89% as singletons. Sequencing was carried out using peripheral blood. The receptors were gathered from a woman in her twenties or thirties with COVID-19, enrolled during active disease. Each CDR3 is given with its conserved first and last residue. The D gene is left open where the match is weak. Clone size is stated in some rows and not others, as once, few, many or a class when expanded.

>TRBV2|-|-|TRBJ2-7
TGTGCCAGCAGTGACCCAGGGCCCACCTACGAGCAGTACTTC
CASSDPGPTYEQYF
>TRBV7-2|-|-|TRBJ1-5
TGTGCCAGCAGCTTTGAGTTCAATCAGCCCCAGCATTTT
CASSFEFNQPQHF
>TRBV19|TRBD1|-|TRBJ2-3
TGTGCCAGTAGTTGGGGGACAGGGAGCACAGATACGCAGTATTTT
CASSWGTGSTDTQYF
>TRBV7-6|TRBD1|-|TRBJ2-5
TGTGCCAGCAGCAGCTTAGGGGACAGGGGAGAGACCCAGTACTTC
CASSSLGDRGETQYF
>TRBV4-3|TRBD2|once|TRBJ2-1
TGCGCCAGCAGCCATACTAGCGGGGGGGCCAATGAGCAGTTCTTC
CASSHTSGGANEQFF
>TRBV4-1|-|few|TRBJ1-1
TGCGCCAGCAGCCATACCGGGACACAGAACACTGAAGCTTTCTTT
CASSHTGTQNTEAFF
>TRBV28|TRBD2|-|TRBJ2-2
TGTGCCAGTACTGCGGGGGCCGGGGAGCTGTTTTTT
CASTAGAGELFF
>TRBV28|-|-|TRBJ1-5
TGTGCCAGCTCTAGCCTGCTGGGTGGAGGCAATCAGCCCCAGCATTTT
CASSSLLGGGNQPQHF
>TRBV5-4|-|-|TRBJ1-2
TGTGCCAGCACCCAGCGAGGGCTCTATGGCTACACCTTC
CASTQRGLYGYTF
>TRBV6-6|TRBD1|-|TRBJ2-2
TGTGCCAGCAGTGGACAGGAGGACACCGGGGAGCTGTTTTTT
CASSGQEDTGELFF
>TRBV18|TRBD1|once|TRBJ1-6
TGTGCCAGCTCACCCACAGGGGGAGGTTCCTATAATTCACCCCTCCACTTT
CASSPTGGGSYNSPLHF
>TRBV6-2/TRBV6-3|TRBD1|once|TRBJ2-4
TGTGCCAGCAGCCCGGGACAGGGTTCTTTATTAGCCAAAAACATTCAGTACTTC
CASSPGQGSLLAKNIQYF